The clone carrying this T cell receptor (beta chain) was found once. These data originate in a study of blood T cells in healthy people across ages. Primed by a sample-barcoded 5' primer and a J-beta primer mix, a second PCR proceeded for 7 to 11 cycles. TCRdb re-called the 5' RACE reads through MiXCR, storing one row per CDR3 protein. The sample has 1.5 million to 2 million distinct CDR3 sequences, under 30% seen once; the top ten hold 7.7%. The CDR3 runs to 15 residues. Germline V gives CDR1 PRHDT, CDR2 FYEKMQ (reference sequence). This chain links TRBV13 with TRBJ2-1; D call uncertain. With the DNA end fitting TRBJ2-7 better, the J assignment may be wrong. Material for sequencing was blood. The source of this sequence is a woman aged 25 to 39 in good health. The CDR3 reads CASSSSGLPYNEQYF. DNA of the CDR3: TGTGCCAGCAGCTCCAGTGGCTTGCCCTACAATGAGCAGTACTTC.